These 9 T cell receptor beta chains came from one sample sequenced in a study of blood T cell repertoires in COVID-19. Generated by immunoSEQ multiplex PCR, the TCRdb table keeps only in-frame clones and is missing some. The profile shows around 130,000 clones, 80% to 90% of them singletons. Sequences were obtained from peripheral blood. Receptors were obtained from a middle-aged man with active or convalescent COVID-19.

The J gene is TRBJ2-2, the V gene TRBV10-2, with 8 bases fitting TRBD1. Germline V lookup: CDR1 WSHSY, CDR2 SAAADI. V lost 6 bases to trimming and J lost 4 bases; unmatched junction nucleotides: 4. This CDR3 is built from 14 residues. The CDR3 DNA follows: TGCGCCAGCAGACAGGGGGTAGTCACCGGGGAGCTGTTTTTT. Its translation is CASRQGVVTGELFF.

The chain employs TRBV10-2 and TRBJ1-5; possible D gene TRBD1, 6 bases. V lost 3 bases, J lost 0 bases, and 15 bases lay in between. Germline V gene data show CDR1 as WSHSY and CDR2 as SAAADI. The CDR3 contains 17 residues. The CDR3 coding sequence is TGCGCCAGCAGTGACCCAGGGACAACTAATAGCAATCAGCCCCAGCATTTT. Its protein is CASSDPGTTNSNQPQHF.

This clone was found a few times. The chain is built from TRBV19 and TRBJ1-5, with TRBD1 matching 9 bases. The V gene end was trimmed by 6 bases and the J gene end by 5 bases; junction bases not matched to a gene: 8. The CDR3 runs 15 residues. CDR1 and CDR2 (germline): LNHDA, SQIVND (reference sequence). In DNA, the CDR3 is TGTGCCAGTAGGCCGACGGGACAGGGAGATCAGCCCCAGCATTTT. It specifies CASRPTGQGDQPQHF. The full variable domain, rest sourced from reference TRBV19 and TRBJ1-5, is DGGITQSPKYLFRKEGQNVTLSCEQNLNHDAMYWYRQDPGQGLRLIYYSQIVNDFQKGDIAEGYSVSREKKESFPLTVTSAQKNPTAFYLCASRPTGQGDQPQHFGDGTRLSIL.

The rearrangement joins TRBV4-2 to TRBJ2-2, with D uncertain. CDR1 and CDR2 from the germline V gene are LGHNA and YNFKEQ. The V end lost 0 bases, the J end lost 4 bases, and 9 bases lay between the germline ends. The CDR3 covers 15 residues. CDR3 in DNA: TGTGCCAGCAGCCAAGAACAATTGGTCACCGGGGAGCTGTTTTTT. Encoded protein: CASSQEQLVTGELFF.

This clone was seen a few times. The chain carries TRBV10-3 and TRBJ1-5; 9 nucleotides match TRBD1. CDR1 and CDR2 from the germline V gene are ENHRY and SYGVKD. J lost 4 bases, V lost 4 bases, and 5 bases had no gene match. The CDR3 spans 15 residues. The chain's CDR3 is CAISGPDRGNQPQHF. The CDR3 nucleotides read TGTGCCATCAGTGGCCCCGACAGGGGGAATCAGCCCCAGCATTTT.

CDR3 residues: CASRLAVLVRETQYF. CDR3 bases: TGTGCCAGCAGGCTAGCGGTCCTGGTTAGGGAGACCCAGTACTTC. The rearrangement uses TRBV2 and TRBJ2-5, with 7 bases matching TRBD2. Germline assignment: CDR1 SNHLY and CDR2 FYNNEI. The CDR3 loop spans 15 amino acids. Trimming took 6 bases from V and 5 from J; bases not matched to a gene: 12.

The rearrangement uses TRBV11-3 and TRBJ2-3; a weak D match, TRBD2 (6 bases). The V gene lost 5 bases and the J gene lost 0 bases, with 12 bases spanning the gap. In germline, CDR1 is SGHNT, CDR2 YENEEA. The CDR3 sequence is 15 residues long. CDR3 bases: TGTGCCAGCAGCCCCGGAGGGCCTAGCACAGATACGCAGTATTTT. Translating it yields CASSPGGPSTDTQYF. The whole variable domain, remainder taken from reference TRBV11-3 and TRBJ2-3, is EAGVVQSPRYKIIEKKQPVAFWCNPISGHNTLYWYLQNLGQGPELLIRYENEEAVDDSQLPKDRFSAERLKGVDSTLKIQPAELGDSAVYLCASSPGGPSTDTQYFGPGTRLTVL.

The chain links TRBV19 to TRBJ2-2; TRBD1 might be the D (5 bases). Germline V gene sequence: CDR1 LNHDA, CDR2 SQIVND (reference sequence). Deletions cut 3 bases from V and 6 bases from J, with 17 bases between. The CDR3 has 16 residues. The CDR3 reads CASSMGLRVGSGELFF. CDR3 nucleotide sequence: TGTGCCAGTAGTATGGGGCTCCGGGTTGGGTCCGGGGAGCTGTTTTTT.

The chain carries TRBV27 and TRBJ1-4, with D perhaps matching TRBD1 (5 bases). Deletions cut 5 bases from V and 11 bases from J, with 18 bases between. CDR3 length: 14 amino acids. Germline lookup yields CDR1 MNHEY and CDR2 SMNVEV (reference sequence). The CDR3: CASSDQGGVGKLFF. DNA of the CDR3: TGTGCCAGCAGTGACCAGGGTGGTGTGGGGAAACTGTTTTTT.